This T cell receptor (beta chain) was recorded in a study of cytomegalovirus exposure and HLA in healthy donors. Regarding the study as a whole: A later analysis found that most CMV-associated TCR beta chains appeared HLA-restricted.

About this clone: Antigen specificity is unknown.

60 Vbeta and 13 Jbeta primers were used in PCR. TCRdb keeps only in-frame clones here, not all; method: immunoSEQ multiplex PCR. The data show approximately 190,000 clones, 87% seen once. Trimming removed 1 base from V and 1 base from J, with 6 bases in between. This CDR3 spans 14 amino acids. Germline assignment: CDR1 SGHDN and CDR2 FVKESK. Sequencing was performed on PBMCs. The sequence derives from a man in his thirties or forties in good health and CMV-seronegative. The V gene is TRBV14, the J gene TRBJ2-3; no clear D gene. The CDR3 is CASSQVRRTDTQYF. The CDR3 DNA sequence: TGTGCCAGCAGCCAAGTTCGTCGCACAGATACGCAGTATTTT.